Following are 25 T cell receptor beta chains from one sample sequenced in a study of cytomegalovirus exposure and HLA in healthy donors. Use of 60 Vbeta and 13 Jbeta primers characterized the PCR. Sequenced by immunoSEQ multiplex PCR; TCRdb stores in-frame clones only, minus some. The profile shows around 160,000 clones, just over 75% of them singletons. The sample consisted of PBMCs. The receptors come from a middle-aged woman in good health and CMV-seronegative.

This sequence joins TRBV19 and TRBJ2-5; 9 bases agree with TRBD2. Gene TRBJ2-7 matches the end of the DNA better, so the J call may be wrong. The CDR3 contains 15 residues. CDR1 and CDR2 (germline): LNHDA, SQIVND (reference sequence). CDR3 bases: TGTGCCAGTAGTATGGCTAGCGGGAATTCCTACGAGCAGTACTTC. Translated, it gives CASSMASGNSYEQYF.

CDR3 region: CARADFRETSTDTQYF. CDR3 coding DNA: TGTGCCAGGGCGGATTTCAGGGAAACTAGCACAGATACGCAGTATTTT. This chain joins TRBV28 and TRBJ2-3; possibly TRBD1 for D (5 bases). The V end was cut by 9 bases, the J end by 0 bases, with 19 bases between. The CDR3 is 16 amino acids. Germline V CDR1 and CDR2: MDHEN, SYDVKM.

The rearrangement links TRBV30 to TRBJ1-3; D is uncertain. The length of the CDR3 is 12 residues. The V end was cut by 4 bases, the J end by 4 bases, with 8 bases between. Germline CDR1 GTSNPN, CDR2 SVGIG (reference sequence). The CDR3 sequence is CAWTGWGNTIYF. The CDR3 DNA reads TGTGCCTGGACCGGGTGGGGAAACACCATATATTTT.

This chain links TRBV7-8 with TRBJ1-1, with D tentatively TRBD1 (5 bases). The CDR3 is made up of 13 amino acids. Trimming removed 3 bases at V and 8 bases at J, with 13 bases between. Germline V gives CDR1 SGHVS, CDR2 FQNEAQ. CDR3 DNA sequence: TGTGCCAGCAGCTTCAGGGTCGGAGAGGAAGCTTTCTTT. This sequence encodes CASSFRVGEEAFF.

The chain's CDR3 is CSVTGRTGIGETQYF. The CDR3 DNA is TGCAGCGTCACGGGGCGGACAGGGATCGGAGAGACCCAGTACTTC. The rearrangement joins TRBV29-1 to TRBJ2-5; 8 bases map to TRBD1. V lost 6 bases, J lost 4 bases, and 13 bases stayed unmatched. The CDR3 has 15 amino acids. From germline, CDR1 is SQVTM and CDR2 ANQGSEA.

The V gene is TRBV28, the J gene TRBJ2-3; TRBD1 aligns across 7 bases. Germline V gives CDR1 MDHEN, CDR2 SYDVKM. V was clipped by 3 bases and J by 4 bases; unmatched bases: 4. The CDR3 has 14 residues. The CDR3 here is CASSLTGKADTQYF. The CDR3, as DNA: TGTGCCAGCAGTTTGACAGGGAAGGCAGATACGCAGTATTTT.

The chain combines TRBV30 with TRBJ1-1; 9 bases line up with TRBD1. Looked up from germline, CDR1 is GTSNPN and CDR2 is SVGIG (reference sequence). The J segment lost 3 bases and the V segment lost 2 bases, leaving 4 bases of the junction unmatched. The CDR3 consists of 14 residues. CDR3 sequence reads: CAWSRDRADTEAFF. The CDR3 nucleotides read TGTGCCTGGAGTAGGGACAGGGCGGACACTGAAGCTTTCTTT. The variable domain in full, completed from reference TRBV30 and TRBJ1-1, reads SQTIHQWPATLVQPVGSPLSLECTVEGTSNPNLYWYRQAAGRGLQLLFYSVGIGQISSEVPQNLSASRPQDRQFILSSKKLLLSDSGFYLCAWSRDRADTEAFFGQGTRLTVV.

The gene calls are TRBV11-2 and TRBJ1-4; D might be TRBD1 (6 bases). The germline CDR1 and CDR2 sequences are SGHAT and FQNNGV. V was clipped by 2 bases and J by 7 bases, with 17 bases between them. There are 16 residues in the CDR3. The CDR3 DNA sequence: TGTGCCAGCAGCTTATCTCCAGGGGAGGGTAGTGAAAAACTGTTTTTT. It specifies CASSLSPGEGSEKLFF.

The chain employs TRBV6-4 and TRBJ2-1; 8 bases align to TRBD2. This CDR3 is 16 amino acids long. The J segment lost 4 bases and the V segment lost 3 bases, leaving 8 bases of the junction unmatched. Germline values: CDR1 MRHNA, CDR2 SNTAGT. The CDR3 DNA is TGTGCCAGCAGTGATCCCGGGACTAGAGTTTACAATGAGCAGTTCTTC. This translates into CASSDPGTRVYNEQFF.

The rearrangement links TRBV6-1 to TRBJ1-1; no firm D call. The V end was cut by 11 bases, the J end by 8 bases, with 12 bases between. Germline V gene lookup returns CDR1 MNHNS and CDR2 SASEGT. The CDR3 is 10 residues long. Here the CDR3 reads CAANGIEAFF. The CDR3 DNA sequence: TGTGCCGCGAACGGGATCGAAGCTTTCTTT.

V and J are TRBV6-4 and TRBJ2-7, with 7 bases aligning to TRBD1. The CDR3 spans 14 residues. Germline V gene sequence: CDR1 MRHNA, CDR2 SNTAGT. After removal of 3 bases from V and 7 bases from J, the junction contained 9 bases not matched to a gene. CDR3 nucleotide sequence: TGTGCCAGCAGTGAGGATACAGGGGATCAAGAGCAGTACTTC. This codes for CASSEDTGDQEQYF.

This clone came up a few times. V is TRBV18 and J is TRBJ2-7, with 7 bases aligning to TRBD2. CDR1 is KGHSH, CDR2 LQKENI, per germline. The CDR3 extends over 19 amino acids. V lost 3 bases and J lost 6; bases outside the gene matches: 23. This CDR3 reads CASSPGGTSGTELLGEQYF. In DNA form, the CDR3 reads TGTGCCAGCTCACCGGGCGGTACCAGCGGGACTGAACTATTAGGCGAGCAGTACTTC.

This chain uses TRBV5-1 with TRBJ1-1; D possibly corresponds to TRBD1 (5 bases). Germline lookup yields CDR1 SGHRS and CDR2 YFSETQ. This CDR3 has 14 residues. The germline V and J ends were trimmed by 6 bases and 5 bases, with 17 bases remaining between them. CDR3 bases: TGCGCCAGCACCCCGGGCGTACGGGGGACTGAAGCTTTCTTT. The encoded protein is CASTPGVRGTEAFF.

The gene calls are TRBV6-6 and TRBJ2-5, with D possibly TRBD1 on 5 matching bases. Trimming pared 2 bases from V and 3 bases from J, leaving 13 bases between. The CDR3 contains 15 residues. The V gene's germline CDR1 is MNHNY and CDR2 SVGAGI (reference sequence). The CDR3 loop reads CASSYRTRREETQYF. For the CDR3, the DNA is TGTGCCAGCAGTTACCGAACCCGCAGGGAAGAGACCCAGTACTTC.

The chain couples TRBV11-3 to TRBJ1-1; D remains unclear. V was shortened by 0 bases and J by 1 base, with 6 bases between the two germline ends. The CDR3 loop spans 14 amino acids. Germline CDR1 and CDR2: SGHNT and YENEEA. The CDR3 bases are TGTGCCAGCAGCTTAGAGGACTGGAACACTGAAGCTTTCTTT. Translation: CASSLEDWNTEAFF.

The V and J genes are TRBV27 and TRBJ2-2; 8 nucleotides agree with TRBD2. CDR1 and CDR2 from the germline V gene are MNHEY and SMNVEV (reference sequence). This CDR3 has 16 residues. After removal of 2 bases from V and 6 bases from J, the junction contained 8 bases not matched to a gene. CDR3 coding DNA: TGTGCCAGCAGTTTACGAGCGGGAGTTAAGTCCGGGGAGCTGTTTTTT. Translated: CASSLRAGVKSGELFF.

CDR3 bases: TGCGCCAGCAGCCCAGGACAGGATCCCCAAGAGACCCAGTACTTC. Its protein is CASSPGQDPQETQYF. This chain links TRBV4-1 with TRBJ2-5, with 7 bases lining up with TRBD1. The V gene's germline CDR1 is MGHRA and CDR2 YSYEKL. There are 15 residues in the CDR3. The V and J ends lost 4 bases and 1 base, in that order; junction bases with no gene match: 6.

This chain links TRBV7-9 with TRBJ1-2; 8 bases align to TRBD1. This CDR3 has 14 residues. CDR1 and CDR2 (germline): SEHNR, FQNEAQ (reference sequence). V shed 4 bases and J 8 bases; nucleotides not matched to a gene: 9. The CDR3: CASSSGTGMSGYTF. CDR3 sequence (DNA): TGTGCCAGCAGCTCCGGGACAGGAATGTCGGGCTACACCTTC.

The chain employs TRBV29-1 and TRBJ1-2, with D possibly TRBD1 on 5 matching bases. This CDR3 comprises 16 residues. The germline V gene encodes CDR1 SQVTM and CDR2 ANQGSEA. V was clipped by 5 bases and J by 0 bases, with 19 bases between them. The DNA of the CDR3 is TGCAGCGTTTTAGATCCCCACAGGATCGCTAACTATGGCTACACCTTC. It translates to CSVLDPHRIANYGYTF. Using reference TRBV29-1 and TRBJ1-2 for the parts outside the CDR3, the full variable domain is SAVISQKPSRDICQRGTSLTIQCQVDSQVTMMFWYRQQPGQSLTLIATANQGSEATYESGFVIDKFPISRPNLTFSTLTVSNMSPEDSSIYLCSVLDPHRIANYGYTFGSGTRLTVV.

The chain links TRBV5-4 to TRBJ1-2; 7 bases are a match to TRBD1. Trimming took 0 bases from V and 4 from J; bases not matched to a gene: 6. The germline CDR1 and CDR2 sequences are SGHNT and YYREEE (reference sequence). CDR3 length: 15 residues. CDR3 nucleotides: TGTGCCAGCAGCTTGGGCGGACAGGACCGCTATGGCTACACCTTC. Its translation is CASSLGGQDRYGYTF.

DNA for the CDR3: TGTGCCAGCAGTCTCGGACTAGCGGGAGATGAGCAGTTCTTC. Protein sequence: CASSLGLAGDEQFF. The rearrangement joins TRBV27 to TRBJ2-1; 13 positions match TRBD2. CDR1 and CDR2 (germline): MNHEY, SMNVEV (reference sequence). The CDR3 runs 14 residues. After removal of 5 bases from V and 8 bases from J, the junction contained 3 bases not matched to a gene.

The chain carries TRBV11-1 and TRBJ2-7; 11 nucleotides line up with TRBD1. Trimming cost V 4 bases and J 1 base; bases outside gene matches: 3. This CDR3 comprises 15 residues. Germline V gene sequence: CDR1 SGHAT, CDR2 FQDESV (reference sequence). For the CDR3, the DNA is TGTGCCAGCAGCTCCGGGACAGGGGGTTCCTACGAGCAGTACTTC. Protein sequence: CASSSGTGGSYEQYF.

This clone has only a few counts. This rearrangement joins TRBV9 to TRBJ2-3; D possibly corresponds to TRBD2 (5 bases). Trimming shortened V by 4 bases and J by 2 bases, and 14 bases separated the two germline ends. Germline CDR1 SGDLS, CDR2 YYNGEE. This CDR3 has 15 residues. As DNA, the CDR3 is TGTGCCAGCAGCCCAGGCCCCGGGGACACAGATACGCAGTATTTT. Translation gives CASSPGPGDTDTQYF.

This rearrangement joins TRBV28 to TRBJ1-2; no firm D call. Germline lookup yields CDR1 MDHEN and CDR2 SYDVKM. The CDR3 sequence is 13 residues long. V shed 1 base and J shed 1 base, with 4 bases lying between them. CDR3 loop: CASSLSDNYGYTF. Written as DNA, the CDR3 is TGTGCCAGCAGTTTATCAGATAACTATGGCTACACCTTC.

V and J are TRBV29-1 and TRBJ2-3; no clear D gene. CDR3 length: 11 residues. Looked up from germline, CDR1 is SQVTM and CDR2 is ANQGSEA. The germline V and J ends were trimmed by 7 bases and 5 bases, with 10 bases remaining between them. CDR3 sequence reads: CSAELVDTQYF. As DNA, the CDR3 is TGCAGCGCCGAGCTAGTAGATACGCAGTATTTT.